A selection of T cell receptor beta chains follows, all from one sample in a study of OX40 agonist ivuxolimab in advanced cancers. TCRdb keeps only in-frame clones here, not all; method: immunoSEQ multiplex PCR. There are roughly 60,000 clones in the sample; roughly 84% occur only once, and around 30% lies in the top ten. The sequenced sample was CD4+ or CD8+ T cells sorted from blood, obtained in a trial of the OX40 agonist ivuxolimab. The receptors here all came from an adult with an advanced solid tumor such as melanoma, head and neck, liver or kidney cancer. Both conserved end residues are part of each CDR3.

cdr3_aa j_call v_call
CASSPRGGDEAFF TRBJ1-1 TRBV18
CASSISTGDGLETQYF TRBJ2-5 TRBV19
CASSLGHLSGNTIYF TRBJ1-3 TRBV7-2
CASSQVNPGPNEQFF TRBJ2-1 TRBV4-1
CAISESISGRFSGQPQHF TRBJ1-5 TRBV10-3
CATQIDSFNEQFF TRBJ2-1 TRBV6-1
CASSPGHLSLALHF TRBJ1-6 TRBV19
CASSLEYEQYF TRBJ2-7 TRBV7-2
CASSVGVQGGHEQFF TRBJ2-1 TRBV9
CASSQVQGGNTIYF TRBJ1-3 TRBV4-1
CASSLGTANEKLFF TRBJ1-4 TRBV5-1
CASSFRQSGRAFYEQYF TRBJ2-7 TRBV5-6
CASSLEGRPVDGYTF TRBJ1-2 TRBV7-2
CASSYSTSGSPEQYF TRBJ2-7 TRBV6-6
CASSHGDIYGYTF TRBJ1-2 TRBV4-3
CASSEILGSGNTIYF TRBJ1-3 TRBV4-3
CASSLSPRGETQYF TRBJ2-5 TRBV7-2
CASSVTGLGETQYF TRBJ2-5 TRBV10-2
CASSLWEINEQFF TRBJ2-1 TRBV28
CASSQSSANRGRNGYTF TRBJ1-2 TRBV4-3
CASSKDRTLNTEAFF TRBJ1-1 TRBV5-4
CASSIALGGTEAFF TRBJ1-1 TRBV19
CASSDPPGRDTEAFF TRBJ1-1 TRBV10-1
CASLSRQGVITDTQYF TRBJ2-3 TRBV27
CAISGGGRRAYEQYF TRBJ2-7 TRBV10-3
CSVGQGGYGYTF TRBJ1-2 TRBV29-1
CASSLAYNYEKLFF TRBJ1-4 TRBV7-9
CASSFTGLTYEQYF - TRBV5-1
CASSDPRQGAGYEQYF TRBJ2-7 TRBV6-1
CAISEGGTGSDTQYF TRBJ2-3 TRBV10-3
CASSLGGERELFF TRBJ2-2 TRBV11-2
CASSRGTGGYGYTF TRBJ1-2 TRBV6-5
CASSLGGGTGAWGTEAFF TRBJ1-1 TRBV7-6
CASSDRGFGTDTQYF TRBJ2-3 TRBV6-1
CASSSGLAGAHHEQYF TRBJ2-7 TRBV5-1
CASSLGLGPYEQYF TRBJ2-7 TRBV7-9
CASRPPTDLYGYTF TRBJ1-2 TRBV14
CASSIIQGAGSRGYTF TRBJ1-2 TRBV19
CASTRRAGDRGYTF TRBJ1-2 TRBV6-5
CASSLGSHGELFF TRBJ2-2 TRBV13
CASSQTGVGTNEKLFF TRBJ1-4 TRBV14